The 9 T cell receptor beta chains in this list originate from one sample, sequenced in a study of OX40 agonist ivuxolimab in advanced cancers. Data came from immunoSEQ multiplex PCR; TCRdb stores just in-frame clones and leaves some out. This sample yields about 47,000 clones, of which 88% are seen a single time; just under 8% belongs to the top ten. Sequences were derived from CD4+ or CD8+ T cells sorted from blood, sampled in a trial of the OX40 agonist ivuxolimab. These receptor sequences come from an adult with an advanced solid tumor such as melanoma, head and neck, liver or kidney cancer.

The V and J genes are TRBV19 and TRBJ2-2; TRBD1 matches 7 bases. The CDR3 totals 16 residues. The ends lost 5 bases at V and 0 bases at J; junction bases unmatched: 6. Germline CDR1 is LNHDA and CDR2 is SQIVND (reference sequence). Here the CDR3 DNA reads TGTGCCAGTAGTGTCAACAGGGGATCGAACACCGGGGAGCTGTTTTTT. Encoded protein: CASSVNRGSNTGELFF.

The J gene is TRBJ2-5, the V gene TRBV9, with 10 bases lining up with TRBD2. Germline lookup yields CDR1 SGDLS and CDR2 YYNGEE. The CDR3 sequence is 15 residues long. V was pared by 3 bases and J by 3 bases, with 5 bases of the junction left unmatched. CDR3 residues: CASSATGTSEETQYF. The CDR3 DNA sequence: TGTGCCAGCAGCGCCACCGGGACTAGCGAAGAGACCCAGTACTTC.

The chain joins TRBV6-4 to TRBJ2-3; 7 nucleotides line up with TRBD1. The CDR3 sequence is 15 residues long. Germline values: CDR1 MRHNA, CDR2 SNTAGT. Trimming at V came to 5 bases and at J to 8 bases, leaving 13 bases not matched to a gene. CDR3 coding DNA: TGTGCCAGCAGTCGAAACCGGGACAGTCTGGCTACGCAGTATTTT. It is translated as CASSRNRDSLATQYF.

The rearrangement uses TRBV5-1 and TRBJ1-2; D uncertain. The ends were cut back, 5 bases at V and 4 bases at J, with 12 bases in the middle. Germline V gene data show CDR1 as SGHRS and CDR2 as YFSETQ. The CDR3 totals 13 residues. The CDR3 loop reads CASRVDWGYGYTF. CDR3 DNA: TGCGCCAGCAGGGTGGACTGGGGCTATGGCTACACCTTC.

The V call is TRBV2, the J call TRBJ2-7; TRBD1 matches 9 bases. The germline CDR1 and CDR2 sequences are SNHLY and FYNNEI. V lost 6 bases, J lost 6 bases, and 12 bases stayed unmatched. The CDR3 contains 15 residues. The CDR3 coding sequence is TGTGCCAGCAGCTTCATCCGGGACAGGGCTTCCGAGCAGTACTTC. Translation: CASSFIRDRASEQYF.

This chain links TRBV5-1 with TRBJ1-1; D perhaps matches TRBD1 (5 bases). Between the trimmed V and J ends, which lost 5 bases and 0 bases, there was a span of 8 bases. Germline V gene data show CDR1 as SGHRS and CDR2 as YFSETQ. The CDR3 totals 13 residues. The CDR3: CASRQEVNTEAFF. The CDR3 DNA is TGCGCCAGCAGACAGGAGGTGAACACTGAAGCTTTCTTT. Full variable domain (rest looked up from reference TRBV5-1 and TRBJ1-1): KAGVTQTPRYLIKTRGQQVTLSCSPISGHRSVSWYQQTPGQGLQFLFEYFSETQRNKGNFPGRFSGRQFSNSRSEMNVSTLELGDSALYLCASRQEVNTEAFFGQGTRLTVV.

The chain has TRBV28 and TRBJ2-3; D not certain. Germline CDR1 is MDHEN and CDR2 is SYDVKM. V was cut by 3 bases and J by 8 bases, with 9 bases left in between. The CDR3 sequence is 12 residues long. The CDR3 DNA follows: TGTGCCAGCAGTTTGGGGTTCGGTACGCAGTATTTT. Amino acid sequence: CASSLGFGTQYF.

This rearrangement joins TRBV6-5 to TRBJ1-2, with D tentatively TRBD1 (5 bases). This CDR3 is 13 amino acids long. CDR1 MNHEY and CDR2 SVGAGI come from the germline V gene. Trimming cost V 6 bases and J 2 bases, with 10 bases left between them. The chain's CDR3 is CASSHRQNYGYTF. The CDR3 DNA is TGTGCCAGCAGCCATAGACAGAACTATGGCTACACCTTC.

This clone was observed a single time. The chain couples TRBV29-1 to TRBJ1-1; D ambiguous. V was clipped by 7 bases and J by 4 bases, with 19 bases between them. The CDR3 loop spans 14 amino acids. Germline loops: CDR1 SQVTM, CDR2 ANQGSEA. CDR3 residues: CSAPGAGWSTEAFF. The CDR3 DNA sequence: TGCAGCGCCCCAGGCGCCGGGTGGAGCACTGAAGCTTTCTTT.